This passage covers 32 T cell receptor beta chains from one sample sequenced in a study of T-cell reconstitution after alpha-beta-depleted transplantation in children. The authors prepared the TCRbeta library with unique molecular identifiers. TCRdb re-called the PCR reads through MiXCR, storing one row per CDR3 protein. The repertoire holds some 550,000 distinct CDR3 sequences, 18% seen once, with 3.3% in the top ten. This specimen consisted of PBMCs from the stem cell graft donor, obtained from the stem cell graft. These receptors all come from a human donor who donated a stem cell graft to a child with acute lymphoblastic leukemia.

The genes are TRBV11-2 and TRBJ2-7; D may correspond to TRBD1 or TRBD2 (5 bases each). Germline values: CDR1 SGHAT, CDR2 FQNNGV. Trimming left V 6 bases short and J 6 bases short, with 15 bases between. The CDR3 contains 13 residues. The CDR3 coding sequence is TGTGCCAGCAGTTGGGACCGGACCCCCGAGCAGTACTTC. Translating gives CASSWDRTPEQYF.

This chain links TRBV5-1 with TRBJ1-4; D gene ambiguous. Germline V gene data show CDR1 as SGHRS and CDR2 as YFSETQ. Trimming shortened V by 0 bases and J by 7 bases, and 13 bases separated the two germline ends. This CDR3 has 15 residues. The CDR3 is CASSLAGRRPEKLFF. DNA for the CDR3: TGCGCCAGCAGCTTGGCTGGTAGAAGGCCTGAAAAACTGTTTTTT.

Only a few counts were recorded for this clonotype. V gene TRBV12-3 or TRBV12-4 combines with J gene TRBJ2-7; D remains ambiguous. V was shortened by 6 bases and J by 3 bases, with 12 bases between the two germline ends. CDR3 size: 13 residues. The CDR3 is CASRSGSNYEQYF. In DNA, the CDR3 is TGTGCCAGCAGATCGGGCAGCAACTACGAGCAGTACTTC.

This clonotype was observed a handful of times. V usage is TRBV11-2 and J usage is TRBJ2-7, with 8 bases that match TRBD2. V shed 3 bases, J shed 5 bases, and the junction held 9 bases outside the gene matches. The CDR3 consists of 15 residues. Germline V gives CDR1 SGHAT, CDR2 FQNNGV. The CDR3 here is CASSLLSSGLHEQYF. The DNA for the CDR3 is TGTGCCAGCAGCTTGCTGTCTAGCGGGCTCCACGAGCAGTACTTC.

The chain has TRBV27 and TRBJ1-2, with D perhaps TRBD1 (6 bases). Germline V lookup: CDR1 MNHEY, CDR2 SMNVEV (reference sequence). The ends were cut back, 6 bases at V and 4 bases at J, with 15 bases in the middle. This CDR3 comprises 14 residues. The CDR3 region is CASSLKGGAYGYTF. In nucleotides, the CDR3 is TGTGCCAGCAGCCTGAAGGGGGGCGCCTATGGCTACACCTTC.

This clonotype showed up many times. One end of the junction does not line up with germline, which may come from a read error. The chain links TRBV5-1 to TRBJ1-6; TRBD1 aligns across 9 bases. The CDR3 has 14 residues. Germline CDR1 reads SGHRS; CDR2 reads YFSETQ. CDR3 nucleotides: TGTGCCAGCAGCCCGGGACAGGGAAATTCACCCCTCCACTTT. Amino acids: CASSPGQGNSPLHF.

This clonotype showed up just a few times. The chain's CDR3 is CASLKLGGAPPTEQFF. CDR3 nucleotide sequence: TGTGCCAGTCTTAAATTAGGGGGCGCCCCCCCAACTGAGCAGTTCTTC. This rearrangement joins TRBV7-3 to TRBJ2-1; 7 bases are shared with TRBD1. The CDR3 totals 16 residues. From germline, CDR1 is SGHTA and CDR2 FQGTGA. Trimming removed 9 bases from V and 9 bases from J; junction bases left unmatched: 20.

This clonotype has a handful of counts. This sequence joins TRBV4-2 and TRBJ2-1; 8 positions match TRBD2. The length of the CDR3 is 16 residues. The V gene's germline CDR1 is LGHNA and CDR2 YNFKEQ. Unmatched junction bases numbered 6, after V lost 0 bases and J lost 5 bases. This CDR3 is CASSQDWGLGDNEQFF. The CDR3 DNA reads TGTGCCAGCAGCCAAGATTGGGGACTAGGGGACAATGAGCAGTTCTTC.

As DNA, the CDR3 is TGCAGTGCTAGAGATTGGAGTTTGGGGACTGAAGCTTTCTTT. Its protein product is CSARDWSLGTEAFF. V and J are TRBV20-1 and TRBJ1-1; D is unclear. The CDR3 contains 14 residues. The germline V and J ends were trimmed by 0 bases and 5 bases, with 13 bases remaining between them. Germline loops: CDR1 DFQATT, CDR2 SNEGSKA (reference sequence).

This chain connects TRBV3-1 to TRBJ2-1; 10 bases match TRBD1. After removal of 2 bases from V and 9 bases from J, the junction contained 4 bases not matched to a gene. In germline, CDR1 is LGHDT, CDR2 YNNKEL (reference sequence). CDR3 length: 14 amino acids. This CDR3 is CASSQPDRGREQFF. The CDR3 DNA reads TGTGCCAGCAGCCAACCCGACAGGGGGCGTGAGCAGTTCTTC.

This clonotype occurred many times. The chain employs TRBV27 and TRBJ2-1; 7 positions agree with TRBD2. Germline V gene lookup returns CDR1 MNHEY and CDR2 SMNVEV (reference sequence). J was trimmed by 0 bases and V by 3 bases; bases with no gene match: 5. This CDR3 region has 16 residues. CDR3 nucleotide sequence: TGTGCCAGCAGTTTCAGCGGGACGTTCTCCTACAATGAGCAGTTCTTC. It specifies CASSFSGTFSYNEQFF.

This clonotype showed up just a few times. The V and J genes are TRBV12-3 or TRBV12-4 and TRBJ1-2; D perhaps matches TRBD1 (5 bases). The V end was cut by 6 bases, the J end by 4 bases, with 15 bases between. This CDR3 has 14 residues. The CDR3 DNA sequence: TGTGCCAGCAGCCCCTCCAGGGCCGTCTATGGCTACACCTTC. Its protein product is CASSPSRAVYGYTF.

This clonotype was seen a handful of times. J is TRBJ2-2 and V is TRBV3-1; 15 positions agree with TRBD2. Germline V gene data show CDR1 as LGHDT and CDR2 as YNNKEL (reference sequence). The CDR3 extends over 16 amino acids. The trim removed 4 bases at V and 7 bases at J, leaving 4 bases unmatched. DNA for the CDR3: TGTGCCAGCAGCCCGGGGACTAGCGGGAGGATCGGGGAGCTGTTTTTT. This encodes CASSPGTSGRIGELFF.

The V gene is TRBV24-1, the J gene TRBJ1-5; 7 bases fit TRBD1. This CDR3 is 16 amino acids long. CDR1 is KGHDR, CDR2 SFDVKD, per germline. V shed 4 bases and J 5 bases; nucleotides not matched to a gene: 10. CDR3: CATSDQTGFLDQPQHF. CDR3 sequence (DNA): TGTGCCACCAGTGACCAGACAGGGTTTTTGGATCAGCCCCAGCATTTT.

The chain employs TRBV29-1 and TRBJ2-7, with TRBD1 as a possible D gene (5 bases). Germline-derived CDR1 and CDR2 are SQVTM and ANQGSEA. V lost 1 base and J lost 3, with 13 bases in between. There are 14 residues in the CDR3. The CDR3 protein is CSVEGAGWGYEQYF. The CDR3 DNA follows: TGCAGCGTTGAAGGGGCAGGGTGGGGCTACGAGCAGTACTTC.

There are a few counts of this clonotype. The chain recombines TRBV7-6 with TRBJ2-7, with D perhaps matching TRBD2 (5 bases). Trimming cost V 2 bases and J 2 bases, with 10 bases left between them. This CDR3 comprises 14 residues. Germline V gives CDR1 SGHVS, CDR2 FNYEAQ. As DNA, the CDR3 is TGTGCCAGCAGCTTATCTGAGGGCACCTACGAGCAGTACTTC. Translating gives CASSLSEGTYEQYF.

The J gene is TRBJ2-2, the V gene TRBV6-1, with D hard to call. Germline V CDR1 and CDR2: MNHNS, SASEGT. This CDR3 comprises 13 residues. Trimming removed 7 bases at V and 4 bases at J, with 10 bases between. The CDR3 nucleotides are TGTGCCAGCATCCGCACTTTCACCGGGGAGCTGTTTTTT. This gives the protein CASIRTFTGELFF.

The V call is TRBV6-1, the J call TRBJ2-6, with TRBD1 identical over 7 bases. There are 18 residues in the CDR3. The germline V gene has CDR1 MNHNS and CDR2 SASEGT. V gave up 5 bases and J gave up 3 bases; unmatched junction bases: 13. CDR3 DNA: TGTGCCAGCAGTCCGTCGCTAAGGGGGCATGATGGGGCCAACGTCCTGACTTTC. It codes for CASSPSLRGHDGANVLTF.

This clonotype was observed a few times. The rearrangement links TRBV10-2 to TRBJ2-1; D possibly corresponds to TRBD2 (5 bases). The germline V gene has CDR1 WSHSY and CDR2 SAAADI. The CDR3 runs 16 residues. Trimming took off 3 bases at V and 2 bases at J, with 14 bases between the two ends. Here the CDR3 reads CASSDPDWPTYNEQFF. The CDR3, as DNA: TGCGCCAGCAGTGACCCGGACTGGCCCACCTACAATGAGCAGTTCTTC.

The gene calls are TRBV3-1 and TRBJ2-3; no firm D call. Germline CDR1 LGHDT, CDR2 YNNKEL (reference sequence). The V and J ends lost 4 bases and 9 bases respectively, with 20 bases between them. There are 15 residues in the CDR3. As DNA, the CDR3 is TGTGCCAGCAGCCGCCTCCGGGCCGCACTCGGGACGCAGTATTTT. This sequence encodes CASSRLRAALGTQYF.

This clonotype was seen a handful of times. The V and J genes are TRBV5-1 and TRBJ2-1; D gene ambiguous. With 10 bases removed from V and 7 bases from J, the gap between germline ends came to 15 bases. This CDR3 comprises 12 residues. Per the germline V gene, CDR1 is SGHRS and CDR2 is YFSETQ. The CDR3 here is CARRSKKNEQFF. CDR3 in DNA: TGCGCCCGGCGCTCGAAGAAGAATGAGCAGTTCTTC.

This chain joins TRBV20-1 and TRBJ2-7; D not resolved. Germline CDR1 is DFQATT and CDR2 is SNEGSKA (reference sequence). The V and J ends lost 2 bases and 2 bases respectively, with 28 bases between them. This CDR3 spans 19 amino acids. The CDR3 is CSARRKSKGLSYATYEQYF. The CDR3 nucleotides read TGCAGTGCTAGAAGGAAATCGAAAGGCCTTTCCTATGCCACCTACGAGCAGTACTTC.

The chain is built from TRBV29-1 and TRBJ2-2; either TRBD1 or TRBD2 may fit D (5 bases each). Germline CDR1 is SQVTM and CDR2 is ANQGSEA. This CDR3 region has 17 residues. Deletions cut 1 base from V and 0 bases from J, with 15 bases between. The CDR3 protein is CSVEGGVGASNTGELFF. CDR3 nucleotides: TGCAGCGTTGAAGGAGGCGTCGGGGCCTCGAACACCGGGGAGCTGTTTTTT.

There are a few counts of this clonotype. This chain links TRBV4-1 with TRBJ2-3; a weak D match, TRBD1 (6 bases). The CDR3 loop spans 17 amino acids. Germline values: CDR1 MGHRA, CDR2 YSYEKL. Trimming pared 0 bases from V and 2 bases from J, leaving 15 bases between. The CDR3 nucleotides are TGCGCCAGCAGCCAAGATGGGACGAGGGGGTTCACAGATACGCAGTATTTT. Translation gives CASSQDGTRGFTDTQYF.

This clonotype was observed a handful of times. A read error may account for a junction end that differs from germline. The rearrangement uses TRBV20-1 and TRBJ2-2; no definite D call. Germline lookup yields CDR1 DFQATT and CDR2 SNEGSKA (reference sequence). This CDR3 region has 13 residues. The CDR3: CSASLRNNGELFF. In DNA form, the CDR3 reads TGCAGTGCTAGTTTACGGAACAACGGGGAGCTGTTTTTT.

This clonotype showed up just a few times. For the CDR3, the DNA is TGTGCCAGCAGCGTAGGCTCTGCCTCCGTCTCCTACGAGCAGTACTTC. Protein: CASSVGSASVSYEQYF. The chain employs TRBV9 and TRBJ2-7; no firm D call. The germline V gene encodes CDR1 SGDLS and CDR2 YYNGEE. Trimming removed 0 bases from V and 0 bases from J, with 13 bases in between. The CDR3 is made up of 16 amino acids.

V is TRBV20-1 and J is TRBJ2-2, with D uncertain. The V end lost 3 bases, the J end lost 8 bases, and 7 bases lay between the germline ends. The CDR3 runs 11 residues. Germline loops: CDR1 DFQATT, CDR2 SNEGSKA (reference sequence). The chain's CDR3 is CSASGRGELFF. The DNA for the CDR3 is TGCAGTGCTAGTGGGCGGGGGGAGCTGTTTTTT.

The chain recombines TRBV12-3 or TRBV12-4 with TRBJ2-1; D is possibly TRBD1 (5 bases). Between the trimmed V and J ends, which lost 5 bases and 9 bases, there was a span of 23 bases. The CDR3 is 16 residues long. The DNA of the CDR3 is TGTGCCAGCAGTCCTAAATCCCTACTTGGTCAGGGTGAGCAGTTCTTC. Protein: CASSPKSLLGQGEQFF.

The chain couples TRBV7-3 to TRBJ2-7; 8 bases fit TRBD1. Per the germline V gene, CDR1 is SGHTA and CDR2 is FQGTGA. The trim removed 6 bases at V and 3 bases at J, leaving 10 bases unmatched. CDR3 length: 15 amino acids. CDR3 DNA: TGTGCCAGCAGTCTCAGGGGGCGCCTCGTCTACGAGCAGTACTTC. Its protein product is CASSLRGRLVYEQYF.

The genes are TRBV30 and TRBJ1-1; D call uncertain. Germline CDR1 reads GTSNPN; CDR2 reads SVGIG (reference sequence). The CDR3 length is 11 residues. The V end was cut by 4 bases, the J end by 4 bases, with 7 bases between. This CDR3 is CAWKLGTEAFF. Here the CDR3 DNA reads TGTGCCTGGAAACTCGGCACTGAAGCTTTCTTT.

Many counts were recorded for this clonotype. This chain's CDR3 is CASSVATGGFGYTF. The CDR3 nucleotides read TGTGCCAGCAGCGTAGCAACAGGGGGCTTTGGCTACACCTTC. The chain is built from TRBV9 and TRBJ1-2, with 9 positions matching TRBD1. CDR1 and CDR2 from the germline V gene are SGDLS and YYNGEE. This CDR3 spans 14 amino acids. J was trimmed by 7 bases and V by 0 bases; bases with no gene match: 4.

This clonotype turned up a few times. This chain links TRBV5-1 with TRBJ1-5; tentative D call: TRBD1 (5 bases). V was shortened by 0 bases and J by 7 bases, with 11 bases between the two germline ends. CDR3 size: 14 residues. Germline CDR1 is SGHRS and CDR2 is YFSETQ. The CDR3 loop is CASSLGVGEQPQHF. The CDR3 DNA reads TGCGCCAGCAGCTTGGGAGTAGGGGAGCAGCCCCAGCATTTT.